This T cell receptor (beta chain) was observed in a study of tumor and adjacent non-tumor tissue in lung cancer. Study background: The patients, some ten men and 5 or 6 women, were about 31 to 76 with stage I to III disease.

Three rounds of nested PCR, following a modified ARM-PCR protocol, produced the TCRbeta library. TCRdb redid the calling of the multiplex PCR reads with MiXCR, one entry per CDR3 protein. The profile covers roughly 140,000 distinct CDR3 sequences, with approximately 66% appearing a single time and 18% taken by the ten largest. Overall study findings and caveats: TCR diversity was significantly greater in tumor than normal lung tissue.

Trimming left V 6 bases short and J 0 bases short, with 7 bases between. The germline gives CDR1 MDHEN, CDR2 SYDVKM. This CDR3 contains 13 residues. Concerning this clonotype itself: Its specificity is unknown.

This sample's RNA came from whole unsorted tissue. The receptor's source is a man in his fifties or sixties with small cell lung cancer. This chain joins TRBV28 and TRBJ2-3; D unclear. The specimen was lung tumor tissue. For the CDR3, the DNA is TGTGCCAGCAGAAAAGGTAGCACAGATACGCAGTATTTT. It specifies CASRKGSTDTQYF.